This passage covers 25 T cell receptor beta chains from one sample sequenced in a study of cytomegalovirus exposure and HLA in healthy donors. 60 Vbeta and 13 Jbeta primers were used in PCR. Sequenced by immunoSEQ multiplex PCR; TCRdb stores in-frame clones only, minus some. The table counts 200,000 or so clones; roughly 1.1% lies in the top ten. The specimen sequenced was PBMCs. All receptors come from a girl aged 2 to 9 in good health and CMV-seropositive.

The chain has TRBV7-7 and TRBJ2-2; maybe TRBD1 (5 bases). Trimming removed 4 bases at V and 1 base at J, with 22 bases between. The length of the CDR3 is 19 residues. The germline gives CDR1 SSHAT, CDR2 FNYEAQ (reference sequence). CDR3 in DNA: TGTGCCAGCAGCTCTCAGACGGGTGGACACAGGCTGAACACCGGGGAGCTGTTTTTT. Encoded protein: CASSSQTGGHRLNTGELFF.

This rearrangement joins TRBV9 to TRBJ2-1; 9 bases match TRBD2. The CDR3 has 14 residues. Germline assignment: CDR1 SGDLS and CDR2 YYNGEE. Trimming took 3 bases from V and 7 from J; bases not matched to a gene: 5. CDR3 sequence reads: CASSAPGLANEQFF. CDR3 bases: TGTGCCAGCAGCGCACCGGGACTAGCAAATGAGCAGTTCTTC.

This sequence joins TRBV7-6 and TRBJ2-5; 15 bases map to TRBD2. The V gene end was trimmed by 0 bases and the J gene end by 9 bases; junction bases not matched to a gene: 11. This CDR3 comprises 18 residues. CDR1 is SGHVS and CDR2 is FNYEAQ in the germline V gene. The CDR3 spells CASSLAGLAGGPEGAQYF. Here the CDR3 DNA reads TGTGCCAGCAGCTTAGCGGGACTAGCGGGAGGTCCCGAAGGGGCCCAGTACTTC. Full variable domain (missing parts from reference TRBV7-6 and TRBJ2-5): GAGVSQSPRYKVTKRGQDVALRCDPISGHVSLYWYRQALGQGPEFLTYFNYEAQQDKSGLPNDRFSAERPEGSISTLTIQRTEQRDSAMYRCASSLAGLAGGPEGAQYFGPGTRLLVL.

The chain has TRBV19 and TRBJ2-7; 7 positions agree with TRBD1. V shed 1 base and J 6 bases; nucleotides not matched to a gene: 0. The CDR3 runs 12 residues. Germline CDR1 and CDR2: LNHDA and SQIVND (reference sequence). The CDR3 here is CASSIGQGEQYF. The CDR3 DNA sequence: TGTGCCAGTAGTATAGGACAGGGCGAGCAGTACTTC.

Here the CDR3 reads CASRHPGGVEEKLFF. The CDR3 nucleotides read TGTGCCAGCAGACACCCGGGGGGGGTAGAAGAAAAACTGTTTTTT. The rearrangement uses TRBV28 and TRBJ1-4; perhaps TRBD1 as D (5 bases). This CDR3 comprises 15 residues. V lost 6 bases, J lost 8 bases, and 19 bases lay in between. Germline values: CDR1 MDHEN, CDR2 SYDVKM.

The V gene is TRBV25-1, the J gene TRBJ2-3; TRBD2 might be the D (6 bases). The CDR3 has 14 residues. Germline CDR1 reads MGHDK; CDR2 reads SYGVNS. Trimming took 7 bases from V and 1 from J, leaving 12 bases between them. CDR3 residues: CASTYGGGTDTQYF. The CDR3 coding sequence is TGTGCCAGCACTTACGGAGGGGGCACAGATACGCAGTATTTT.

The chain combines TRBV7-6 with TRBJ1-1; tentative D call: TRBD1 (6 bases). Germline V CDR1 and CDR2: SGHVS, FNYEAQ. The CDR3 loop spans 15 amino acids. V dropped 4 bases and J dropped 1 base, with 13 bases sitting between them. The CDR3 DNA reads TGTGCCAGCAGCTCCCCTGCGGACAGGAACACTGAAGCTTTCTTT. Amino acids: CASSSPADRNTEAFF. The entire variable domain, with the rest obtained from reference TRBV7-6 and TRBJ1-1, is as follows: GAGVSQSPRYKVTKRGQDVALRCDPISGHVSLYWYRQALGQGPEFLTYFNYEAQQDKSGLPNDRFSAERPEGSISTLTIQRTEQRDSAMYRCASSSPADRNTEAFFGQGTRLTVV.

The chain combines TRBV19 with TRBJ2-7; D gene unclear. V was clipped by 3 bases and J by 6 bases, with 12 bases between them. CDR3 length: 13 amino acids. CDR1 and CDR2 (germline): LNHDA, SQIVND (reference sequence). In DNA form, the CDR3 reads TGTGCCAGTAGTATGACCCCGCCGGGCGAGCAGTACTTC. As protein: CASSMTPPGEQYF.

V gene TRBV5-1 combines with J gene TRBJ2-5; unclear D gene. Near its end, the DNA agrees better with TRBJ2-7, so the J call may be wrong. This CDR3 comprises 11 residues. Germline V gives CDR1 SGHRS, CDR2 YFSETQ. The CDR3 protein is CASRTSYEQYF. In nucleotides, the CDR3 is TGCGCCAGCAGAACCTCCTACGAGCAGTACTTC.

The rearrangement links TRBV28 to TRBJ2-1; the D gene is possibly TRBD2 (5 bases). With 2 bases removed from V and 0 bases from J, the gap between germline ends came to 8 bases. Germline-derived CDR1 and CDR2 are MDHEN and SYDVKM. This CDR3 contains 15 residues. For the CDR3, the DNA is TGTGCCAGCAGTTTAATAGGGAGCTCCTACAATGAGCAGTTCTTC. It specifies CASSLIGSSYNEQFF.

The V call is TRBV4-2, the J call TRBJ2-1, with D maybe TRBD2 (6 bases). This CDR3 region has 18 residues. Germline V gene lookup returns CDR1 LGHNA and CDR2 YNFKEQ. V lost 0 bases and J 4 bases, leaving 19 bases between the germline ends. The CDR3 bases are TGTGCCAGCAGCCAAGATCTGTTTGTAGGGCGGGGTTACAATGAGCAGTTCTTC. It translates to CASSQDLFVGRGYNEQFF.

The gene calls are TRBV5-1 and TRBJ2-5; D unclear. V was trimmed by 4 bases and J by 5 bases, leaving 12 bases between them. The germline gives CDR1 SGHRS, CDR2 YFSETQ. The CDR3 has 13 residues. In DNA, the CDR3 is TGCGCCAGCAGCGGAGAGGTATGGGAGACCCAGTACTTC. It yields the protein CASSGEVWETQYF.

Written as DNA, the CDR3 is TGTGCCAGCAGCCACTCGCCCGGGACAGGGATACCCTACGAGCAGTACTTC. Amino acid sequence: CASSHSPGTGIPYEQYF. This sequence joins TRBV7-9 and TRBJ2-7, with TRBD1 matching 9 bases. The CDR3 spans 17 residues. V lost 5 bases to trimming and J lost 2 bases; unmatched junction nucleotides: 13. In germline, CDR1 is SEHNR, CDR2 FQNEAQ (reference sequence).

This chain uses TRBV27 with TRBJ2-7; 7 bases fit TRBD1. Germline trimming cut 8 bases from V and 2 bases from J; bases unmatched to any gene: 0. The CDR3 contains 11 residues. CDR1 is MNHEY, CDR2 SMNVEV, per germline (reference sequence). The CDR3 region has the DNA TGTGCCAGCGGGACAGCCTACGAGCAGTACTTC. This codes for CASGTAYEQYF.

This sequence joins TRBV12-5 and TRBJ2-2; maybe TRBD1 (6 bases). Trimming stripped 2 bases from V and 0 bases from J, with 16 bases between. In germline, CDR1 is LGHNT, CDR2 FRNRAP. The CDR3 extends over 18 amino acids. CDR3 region: CASGLLGTTQTNTGELFF. As DNA, the CDR3 is TGTGCTAGTGGTTTGCTCGGGACAACGCAAACGAACACCGGGGAGCTGTTTTTT.

This sequence joins TRBV5-1 and TRBJ1-1; D may be TRBD1 (5 bases). The V gene lost 1 base and the J gene lost 0 bases, with 10 bases spanning the gap. The CDR3 has 15 amino acids. Germline assignment: CDR1 SGHRS and CDR2 YFSETQ. The CDR3 protein is CASSLRQYMNTEAFF. CDR3 in DNA: TGCGCCAGCAGCTTGCGACAGTACATGAACACTGAAGCTTTCTTT.

The rearrangement uses TRBV4-1 and TRBJ2-5; TRBD2 might be the D (5 bases). The length of the CDR3 is 14 residues. Trimming took off 2 bases at V and 5 bases at J, with 12 bases between the two ends. Germline CDR1 reads MGHRA; CDR2 reads YSYEKL. The CDR3 coding sequence is TGCGCCAGCAGCCAACGAGAGGGCTGGGAGACCCAGTACTTC. Translation gives CASSQREGWETQYF.

This sequence joins TRBV19 and TRBJ1-4; D is perhaps TRBD1 (5 bases). V lost 4 bases and J lost 4, with 10 bases in between. This CDR3 comprises 14 residues. In germline, CDR1 is LNHDA, CDR2 SQIVND (reference sequence). CDR3 protein: CASSTQVLNEKLFF. The CDR3 coding sequence is TGTGCCAGTAGTACACAGGTACTTAATGAAAAACTGTTTTTT.

The J gene is TRBJ2-3, the V gene TRBV5-1, with D possibly being TRBD2 (6 bases). The V and J ends lost 4 bases and 0 bases respectively, with 12 bases between them. CDR3 length equals 15 residues. Germline V CDR1 and CDR2: SGHRS, YFSETQ. In DNA, the CDR3 is TGCGCCAGCAGCCCTCGGGGGACTAGCACAGATACGCAGTATTTT. It translates to CASSPRGTSTDTQYF. Filled out from reference TRBV5-1 and TRBJ2-3, the complete variable domain reads KAGVTQTPRYLIKTRGQQVTLSCSPISGHRSVSWYQQTPGQGLQFLFEYFSETQRNKGNFPGRFSGRQFSNSRSEMNVSTLELGDSALYLCASSPRGTSTDTQYFGPGTRLTVL.

As DNA, the CDR3 is TGCGCCAGCAGCTTGGCTCTCAGGGGAACGAACACTGAAGCTTTCTTT. This sequence encodes CASSLALRGTNTEAFF. This chain uses TRBV5-1 with TRBJ1-1; perhaps TRBD1 as D (6 bases). There are 16 residues in the CDR3. Trimming took 0 bases from V and 1 from J, leaving 13 bases between them. Germline loops: CDR1 SGHRS, CDR2 YFSETQ.

This chain connects TRBV4-1 to TRBJ2-7; 12 nucleotides line up with TRBD2. The trim removed 4 bases at V and 1 base at J, leaving 5 bases unmatched. The CDR3 covers 16 residues. Germline CDR1 reads MGHRA; CDR2 reads YSYEKL. The CDR3 nucleotides are TGCGCCAGCAGCCGGGGACTAGCGGGCGGATCCTACGAGCAGTACTTC. Translation: CASSRGLAGGSYEQYF.

Written as DNA, the CDR3 is TGTGCCAGCTTACAGGACAGGGCCGCGGGCTACACCTTC. Residues: CASLQDRAAGYTF. J is TRBJ1-2 and V is TRBV2, with 8 positions matching TRBD1. After removal of 8 bases from V and 8 bases from J, the junction contained 10 bases not matched to a gene. Germline assignment: CDR1 SNHLY and CDR2 FYNNEI. This CDR3 contains 13 residues.

V and J are TRBV28 and TRBJ1-2; no clear D gene. V was pared by 5 bases and J by 8 bases, with 21 bases between. Germline V CDR1 and CDR2: MDHEN, SYDVKM. This CDR3 comprises 15 residues. The CDR3 sequence is CASSDPPAFGDGYTF. CDR3 DNA sequence: TGTGCCAGCAGTGATCCGCCCGCGTTCGGAGACGGCTACACCTTC.

The chain recombines TRBV2 with TRBJ2-5; 12 bases agree with TRBD2. This CDR3 contains 13 residues. Germline V gives CDR1 SNHLY, CDR2 FYNNEI. Trimming took 7 bases from V and 5 from J; bases not matched to a gene: 2. The CDR3 nucleotides are TGTGCCAGCACGCTAGCGGGAGGGGAGACCCAGTACTTC. Amino acids: CASTLAGGETQYF.

The chain recombines TRBV7-8 with TRBJ1-3; possible D gene TRBD1, 6 bases. This CDR3 has 14 amino acids. V shed 4 bases and J shed 0 bases, with 7 bases lying between them. CDR1 is SGHVS, CDR2 FQNEAQ, per germline. The CDR3 is CASSSDSSGNTIYF. The CDR3 DNA follows: TGTGCCAGCAGCTCGGACAGCTCTGGAAACACCATATATTTT.